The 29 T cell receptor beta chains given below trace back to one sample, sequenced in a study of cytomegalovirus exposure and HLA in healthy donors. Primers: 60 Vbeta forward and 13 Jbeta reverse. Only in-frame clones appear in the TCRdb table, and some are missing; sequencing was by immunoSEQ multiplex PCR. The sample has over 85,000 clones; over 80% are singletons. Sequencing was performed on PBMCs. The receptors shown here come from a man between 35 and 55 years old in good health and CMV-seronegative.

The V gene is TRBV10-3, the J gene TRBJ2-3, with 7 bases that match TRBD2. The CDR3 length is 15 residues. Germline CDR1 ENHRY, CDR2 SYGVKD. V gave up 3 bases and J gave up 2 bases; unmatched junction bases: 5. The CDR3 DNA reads TGTGCCATCAGTGACTTGGGACTAATCACAGATACGCAGTATTTT. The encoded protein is CAISDLGLITDTQYF.

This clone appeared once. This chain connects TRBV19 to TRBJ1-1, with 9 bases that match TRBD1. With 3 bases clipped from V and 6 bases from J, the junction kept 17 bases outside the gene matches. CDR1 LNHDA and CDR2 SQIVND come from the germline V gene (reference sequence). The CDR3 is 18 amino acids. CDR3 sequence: CASSMGIRDREMGAEAFF. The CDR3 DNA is TGTGCCAGTAGTATGGGAATCCGGGACAGGGAAATGGGGGCTGAAGCTTTCTTT.

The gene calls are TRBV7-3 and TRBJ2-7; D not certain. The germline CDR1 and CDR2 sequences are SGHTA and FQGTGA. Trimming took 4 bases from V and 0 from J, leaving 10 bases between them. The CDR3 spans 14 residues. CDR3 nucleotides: TGTGCCAGCAGCTCGGGTCCAAGCTCCTACGAGCAGTACTTC. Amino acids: CASSSGPSSYEQYF.

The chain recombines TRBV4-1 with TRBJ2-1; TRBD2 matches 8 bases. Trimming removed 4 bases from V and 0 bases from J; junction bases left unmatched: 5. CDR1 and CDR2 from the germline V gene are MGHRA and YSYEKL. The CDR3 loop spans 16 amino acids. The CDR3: CASSLNGGDSYNEQFF. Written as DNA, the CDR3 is TGCGCCAGCAGCCTTAACGGGGGGGACTCCTACAATGAGCAGTTCTTC.

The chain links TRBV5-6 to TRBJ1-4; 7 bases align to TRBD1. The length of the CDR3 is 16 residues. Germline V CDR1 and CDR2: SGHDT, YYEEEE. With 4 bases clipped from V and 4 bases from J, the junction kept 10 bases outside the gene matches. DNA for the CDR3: TGTGCCAGCAGCCCCGGGACAGCAAGTCGTAATGAAAAACTGTTTTTT. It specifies CASSPGTASRNEKLFF.

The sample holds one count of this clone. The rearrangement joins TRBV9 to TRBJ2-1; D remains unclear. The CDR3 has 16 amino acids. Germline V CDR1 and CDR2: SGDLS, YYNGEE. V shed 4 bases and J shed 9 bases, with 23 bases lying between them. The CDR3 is CASSLRDSTTEREQFF. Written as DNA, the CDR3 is TGTGCCAGCAGCTTACGTGACTCCACTACCGAACGTGAGCAGTTCTTC. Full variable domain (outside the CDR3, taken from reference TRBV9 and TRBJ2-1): DSGVTQTPKHLITATGQRVTLRCSPRSGDLSVYWYQQSLDQGLQFLIQYYNGEERAKGNILERFSAQQFPDLHSELNLSSLELGDSALYFCASSLRDSTTEREQFFGPGTRLTVL.

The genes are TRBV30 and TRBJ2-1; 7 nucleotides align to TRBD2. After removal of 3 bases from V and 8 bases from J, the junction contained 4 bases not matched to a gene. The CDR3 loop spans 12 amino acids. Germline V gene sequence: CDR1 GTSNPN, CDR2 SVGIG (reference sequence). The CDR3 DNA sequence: TGTGCCTGGAGCTACACTAGCGATGAGCAGTTCTTC. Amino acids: CAWSYTSDEQFF.

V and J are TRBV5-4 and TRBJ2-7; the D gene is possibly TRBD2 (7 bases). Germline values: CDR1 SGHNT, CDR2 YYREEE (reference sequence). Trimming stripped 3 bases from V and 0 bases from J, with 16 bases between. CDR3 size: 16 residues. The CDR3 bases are TGTGCCAGCAGCTCCGTGGGGGGGCAGGGCTCCTACGAGCAGTACTTC. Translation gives CASSSVGGQGSYEQYF. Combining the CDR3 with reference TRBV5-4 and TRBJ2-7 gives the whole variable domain ETGVTQSPTHLIKTRGQQVTLRCSSQSGHNTVSWYQQALGQGPQFIFQYYREEENGRGNFPPRFSGLQFPNYSSELNVNALELDDSALYLCASSSVGGQGSYEQYFGPGTRLTVT.

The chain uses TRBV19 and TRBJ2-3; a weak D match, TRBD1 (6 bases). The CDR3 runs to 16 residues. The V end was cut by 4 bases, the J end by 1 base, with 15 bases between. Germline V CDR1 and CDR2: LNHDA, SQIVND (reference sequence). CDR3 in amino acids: CASSNGQTLGTDTQYF. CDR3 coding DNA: TGTGCCAGTAGTAACGGACAGACGTTAGGCACAGATACGCAGTATTTT.

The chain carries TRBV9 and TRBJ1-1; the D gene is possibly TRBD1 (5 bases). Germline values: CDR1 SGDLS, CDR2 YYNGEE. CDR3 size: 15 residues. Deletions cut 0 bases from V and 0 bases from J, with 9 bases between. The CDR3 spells CASSVGPGMNTEAFF. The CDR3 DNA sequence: TGTGCCAGCAGCGTAGGCCCAGGGATGAACACTGAAGCTTTCTTT.

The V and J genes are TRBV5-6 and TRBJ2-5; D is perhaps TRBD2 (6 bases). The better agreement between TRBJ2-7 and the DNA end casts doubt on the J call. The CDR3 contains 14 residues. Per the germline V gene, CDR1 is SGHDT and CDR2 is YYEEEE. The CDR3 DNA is TGTGCCAGCAGCTTGCTAGCGAGGAGGGACGAGCAGTACTTC. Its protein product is CASSLLARRDEQYF.

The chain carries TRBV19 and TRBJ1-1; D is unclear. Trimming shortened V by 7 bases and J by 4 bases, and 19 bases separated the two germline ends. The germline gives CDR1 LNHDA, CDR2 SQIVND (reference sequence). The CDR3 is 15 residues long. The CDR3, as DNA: TGTGCCAGTATCGCAGGTACCTTAAAGGTCACTGAAGCTTTCTTT. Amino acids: CASIAGTLKVTEAFF.

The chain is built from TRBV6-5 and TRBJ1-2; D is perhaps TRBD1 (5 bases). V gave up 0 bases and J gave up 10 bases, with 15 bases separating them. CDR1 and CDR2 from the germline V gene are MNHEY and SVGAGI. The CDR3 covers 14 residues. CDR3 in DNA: TGTGCCAGCAGTTACTCGATAACAGGCAGAGACTACACCTTC. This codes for CASSYSITGRDYTF.

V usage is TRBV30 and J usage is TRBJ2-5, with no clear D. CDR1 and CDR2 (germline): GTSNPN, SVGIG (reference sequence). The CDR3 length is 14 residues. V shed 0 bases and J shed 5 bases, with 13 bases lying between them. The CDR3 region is CAWSVGALQETQYF. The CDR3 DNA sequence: TGTGCCTGGAGTGTAGGTGCGCTACAGGAGACCCAGTACTTC.

CDR3 sequence (DNA): TGTGCCAGCTCTCCGGGGATCGGGGGGTCCTACAATGAGCAGTTCTTC. Translation gives CASSPGIGGSYNEQFF. The chain joins TRBV27 to TRBJ2-1; 7 bases map to TRBD2. This CDR3 has 16 residues. The trim removed 8 bases at V and 1 base at J, leaving 11 bases unmatched. Germline-derived CDR1 and CDR2 are MNHEY and SMNVEV (reference sequence).

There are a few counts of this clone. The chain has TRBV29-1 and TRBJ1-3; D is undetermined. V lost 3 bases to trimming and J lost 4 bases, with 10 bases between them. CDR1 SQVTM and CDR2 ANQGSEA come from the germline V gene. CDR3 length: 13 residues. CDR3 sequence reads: CSVDRLGGNTIYF. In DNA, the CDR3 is TGCAGCGTTGACCGCCTCGGGGGAAACACCATATATTTT.

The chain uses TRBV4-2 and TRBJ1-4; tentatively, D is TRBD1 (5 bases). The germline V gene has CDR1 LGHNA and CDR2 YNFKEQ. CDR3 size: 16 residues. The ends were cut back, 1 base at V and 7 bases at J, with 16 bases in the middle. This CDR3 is CASSQAGGHPSEKLFF. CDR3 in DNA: TGTGCCAGCAGCCAAGCCGGGGGTCACCCGAGTGAAAAACTGTTTTTT.

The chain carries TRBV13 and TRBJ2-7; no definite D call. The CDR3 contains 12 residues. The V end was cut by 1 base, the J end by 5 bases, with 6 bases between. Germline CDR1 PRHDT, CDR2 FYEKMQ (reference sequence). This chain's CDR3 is CASSLDPDEQYF. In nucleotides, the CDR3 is TGTGCCAGCAGCTTAGATCCGGACGAGCAGTACTTC.

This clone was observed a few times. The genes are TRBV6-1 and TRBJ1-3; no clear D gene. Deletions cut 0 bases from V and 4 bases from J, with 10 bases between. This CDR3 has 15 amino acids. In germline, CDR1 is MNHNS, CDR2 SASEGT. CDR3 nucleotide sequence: TGTGCCAGCAGTGAAGCGGAGGAAGGGGGAAACACCATATATTTT. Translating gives CASSEAEEGGNTIYF.

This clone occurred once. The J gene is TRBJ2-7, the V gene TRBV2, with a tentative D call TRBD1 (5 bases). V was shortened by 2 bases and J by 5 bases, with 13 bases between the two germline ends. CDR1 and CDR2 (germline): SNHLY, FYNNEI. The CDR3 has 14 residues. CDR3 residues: CASSERTNRHEQYF. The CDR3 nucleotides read TGTGCCAGCAGTGAAAGGACAAATCGCCACGAGCAGTACTTC.

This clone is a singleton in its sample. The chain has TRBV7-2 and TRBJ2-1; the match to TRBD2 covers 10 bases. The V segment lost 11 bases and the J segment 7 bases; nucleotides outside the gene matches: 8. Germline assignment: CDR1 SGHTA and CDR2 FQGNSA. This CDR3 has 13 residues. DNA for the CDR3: TGTGCCGGGAGCGGGGGGGCCATAAATGAGCAGTTCTTC. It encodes CAGSGGAINEQFF.

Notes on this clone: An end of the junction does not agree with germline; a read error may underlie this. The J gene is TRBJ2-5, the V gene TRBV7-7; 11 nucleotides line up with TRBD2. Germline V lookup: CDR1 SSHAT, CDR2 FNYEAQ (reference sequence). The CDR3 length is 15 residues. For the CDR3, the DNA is TGTGCTAGCAGCTTAGGGACTAGCGGTTTAGAGACCCAGTACTTC. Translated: CASSLGTSGLETQYF.

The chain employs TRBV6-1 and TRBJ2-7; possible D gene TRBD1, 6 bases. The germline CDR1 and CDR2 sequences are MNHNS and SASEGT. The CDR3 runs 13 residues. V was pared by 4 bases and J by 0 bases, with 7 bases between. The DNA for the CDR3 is TGTGCCAGCAGTGTCAGGGGCTCCTACGAGCAGTACTTC. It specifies CASSVRGSYEQYF.

The CDR3 is CASRSRGREEKLFF. The CDR3 region has the DNA TGCGCCAGCAGAAGCAGGGGCAGAGAGGAAAAACTGTTTTTT. The chain recombines TRBV5-1 with TRBJ1-4; perhaps TRBD1 as D (6 bases). In germline, CDR1 is SGHRS, CDR2 YFSETQ. This CDR3 is 14 amino acids long. Trimming took off 5 bases at V and 8 bases at J, with 16 bases between the two ends.

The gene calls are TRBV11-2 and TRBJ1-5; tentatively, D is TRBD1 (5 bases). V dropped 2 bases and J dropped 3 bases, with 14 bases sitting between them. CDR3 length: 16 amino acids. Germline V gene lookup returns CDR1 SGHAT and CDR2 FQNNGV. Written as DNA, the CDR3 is TGTGCCAGCAGCTTATCGGAACAGGCGATCAATCAGCCCCAGCATTTT. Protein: CASSLSEQAINQPQHF.

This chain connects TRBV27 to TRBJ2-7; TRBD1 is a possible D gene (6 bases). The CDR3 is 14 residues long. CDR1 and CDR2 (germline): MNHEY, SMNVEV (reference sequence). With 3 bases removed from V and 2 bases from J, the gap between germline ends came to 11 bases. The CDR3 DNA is TGTGCCAGCAGTTTTATCACAGGGACCTACGAGCAGTACTTC. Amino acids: CASSFITGTYEQYF.

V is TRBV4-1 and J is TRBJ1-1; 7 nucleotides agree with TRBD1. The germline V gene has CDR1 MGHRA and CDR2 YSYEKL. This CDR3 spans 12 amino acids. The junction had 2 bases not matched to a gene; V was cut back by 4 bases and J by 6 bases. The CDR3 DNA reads TGCGCCAGCAGCCGTACAGGGGCTGAAGCTTTCTTT. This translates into CASSRTGAEAFF.

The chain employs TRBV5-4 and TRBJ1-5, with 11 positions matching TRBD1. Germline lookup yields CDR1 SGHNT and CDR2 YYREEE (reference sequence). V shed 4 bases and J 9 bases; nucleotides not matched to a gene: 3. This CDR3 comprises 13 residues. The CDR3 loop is CASSMGQGGPQHF. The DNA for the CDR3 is TGTGCCAGCAGCATGGGACAGGGGGGGCCCCAGCATTTT.

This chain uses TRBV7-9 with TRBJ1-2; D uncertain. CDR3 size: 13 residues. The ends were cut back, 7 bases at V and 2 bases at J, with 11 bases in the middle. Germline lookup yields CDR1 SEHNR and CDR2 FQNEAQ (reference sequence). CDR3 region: CASTPTGNYGYTF. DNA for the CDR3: TGTGCCAGCACCCCGACGGGGAACTATGGCTACACCTTC.